This TCR beta chain was identified during a study of technical replicates of blood from several donors. The germline V gene encodes CDR1 KGHSH and CDR2 LQKENI. V shed 6 bases, J shed 5 bases, and the junction held 8 bases outside the gene matches. The CDR3 is 16 residues long. Sequenced by immunoSEQ multiplex PCR; TCRdb stores in-frame clones only, minus some. The sample consists of tens of thousands of clones, 91% of them appearing once. V usage is TRBV18 and J usage is TRBJ2-1, with 12 bases that match TRBD2. The clonotype was recovered from a human donor in good health. Some clones in this sample may be carry-over from other donors' samples. Sequencing input: T cells isolated from PBMCs. The CDR3 loop is CASSLNGLAGNNEQFF. CDR3 nucleotide sequence: TGTGCCAGCTCCCTAAACGGACTAGCGGGAAACAATGAGCAGTTCTTC.